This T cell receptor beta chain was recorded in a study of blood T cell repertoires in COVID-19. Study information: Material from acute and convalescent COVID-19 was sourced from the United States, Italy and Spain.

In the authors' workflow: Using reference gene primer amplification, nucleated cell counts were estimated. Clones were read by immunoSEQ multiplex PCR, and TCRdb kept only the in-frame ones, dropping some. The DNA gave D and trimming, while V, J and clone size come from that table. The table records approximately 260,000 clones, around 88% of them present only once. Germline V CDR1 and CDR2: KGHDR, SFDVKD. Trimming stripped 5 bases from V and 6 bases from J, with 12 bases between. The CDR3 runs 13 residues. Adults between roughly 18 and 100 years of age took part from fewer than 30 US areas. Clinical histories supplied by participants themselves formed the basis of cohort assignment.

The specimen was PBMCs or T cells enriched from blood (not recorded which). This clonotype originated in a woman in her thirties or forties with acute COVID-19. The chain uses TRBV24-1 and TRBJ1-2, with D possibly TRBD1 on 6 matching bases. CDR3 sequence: CATSGGQGNGYTF. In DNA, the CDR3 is TGTGCCACCAGTGGTGGTCAGGGGAATGGCTACACCTTC.